This T cell receptor (beta chain) derives from a study of human T cells and chemical hapten exposure. The germline gives CDR1 SQVTM, CDR2 ANQGSEA. V lost 3 bases and J 1 base, leaving 14 bases between the germline ends. The CDR3 sequence is 15 residues long. Each cDNA molecule in the library carried unique molecular identifiers. In TCRdb, the RACE reads were re-called with MiXCR into one record per CDR3 protein. This sample has some 150,000 distinct CDR3 sequences, with 12% found just once. This clonotype came up many times. The time point here: patch test 2, 6 weeks after DPC sensitization. Stated treatment: therapeutic diphenylcyclopropenone sensitization with weekly scalp DPC. The template was total RNA from unfractionated whole blood.

Sequenced here: whole blood, sampled in connection with sensitization to the hapten diphenylcyclopropenone (DPC). The TCR comes from a woman between 45 and 60 years old with alopecia areata. Some clones in this sample may be carry-over from other donors' samples. The gene calls are TRBV29-1 and TRBJ2-3, with D possibly being TRBD1 or TRBD2 (5 bases each). CDR3 coding DNA: TGCAGCGTTGACACCGGGGCGCGGGGCACAGATACGCAGTATTTT. Protein sequence: CSVDTGARGTDTQYF.